One and the same sample provided the 14 T cell receptor beta chains below, sequenced in a study of STAT5B mutations in CD4+ large granular lymphocyte leukemia. The table came from immunoSEQ multiplex PCR; TCRdb's copy has only in-frame clones and leaves some out. This table holds tens of thousands of clones, roughly 72% found once. The sample was CD4+ T cells from blood buffy coats. These receptors all come from a human donor in good health.

The chain employs TRBV14 and TRBJ2-1; D is unclear. Per germline, CDR1 SGHDN and CDR2 FVKESK. V was clipped by 0 bases and J by 4 bases, with 7 bases between them. The CDR3 totals 14 residues. This chain's CDR3 is CASSQDHSYNEQFF. Here the CDR3 DNA reads TGTGCCAGCAGCCAAGATCACAGTTACAATGAGCAGTTCTTC.

CDR3 coding DNA: TGTGCCAGCAGTTACGAGGGGACACCGAACACTGAAGCTTTCTTT. Translated, it gives CASSYEGTPNTEAFF. The chain couples TRBV6-5 to TRBJ1-1; D perhaps matches TRBD1 (6 bases). This CDR3 is built from 15 residues. Germline values: CDR1 MNHEY, CDR2 SVGAGI. The germline V and J ends were trimmed by 2 bases and 1 base, with 11 bases remaining between them.

The V gene is TRBV30, the J gene TRBJ2-4; no reliable D call. The V gene lost 1 base and the J gene lost 5 bases, with 6 bases spanning the gap. Germline assignment: CDR1 GTSNPN and CDR2 SVGIG (reference sequence). This CDR3 has 12 residues. As DNA, the CDR3 is TGTGCCTGGAGTGGCTGGGAAAACATTCAGTACTTC. It codes for CAWSGWENIQYF.

The CDR3 region has the DNA TGTGCCAGCAGGAAAAGGGACAGTCAAGAGACCCAGTACTTC. Translating gives CASRKRDSQETQYF. V is TRBV6-1 and J is TRBJ2-5; TRBD1 matches 7 bases. The length of the CDR3 is 14 residues. V dropped 6 bases and J dropped 2; count of bases not matched to a gene: 6. The germline gives CDR1 MNHNS, CDR2 SASEGT.

The chain uses TRBV6-5 and TRBJ2-7; TRBD2 matches at 8 bases. Germline V gene data show CDR1 as MNHEY and CDR2 as SVGAGI. Losses at the gene ends were 5 bases for V and 5 bases for J; bases not matched to a gene: 2. CDR3 length: 12 amino acids. The CDR3 sequence: CASSRRGDEQYF. The CDR3 DNA sequence: TGTGCCAGCAGTAGGCGGGGGGACGAGCAGTACTTC.

The genes are TRBV7-2 and TRBJ1-2, with D perhaps matching TRBD1 (5 bases). Germline V gene data show CDR1 as SGHTA and CDR2 as FQGNSA. Deletions cut 5 bases from V and 0 bases from J, with 16 bases between. CDR3 size: 16 residues. The DNA of the CDR3 is TGTGCCAGCAGCACGTACCGGGACTGGGCTAACTATGGCTACACCTTC. Encoded protein: CASSTYRDWANYGYTF. The full variable domain, its missing parts supplied by reference TRBV7-2 and TRBJ1-2, is GAGVSQSPSNKVTEKGKDVELRCDPISGHTALYWYRQSLGQGLEFLIYFQGNSAPDKSGLPSDRFSAERTGGSVSTLTIQRTQQEDSAVYLCASSTYRDWANYGYTFGSGTRLTVV.

In this sample, this clone turned up once. This chain uses TRBV6-5 with TRBJ2-7, with 7 nucleotides matching TRBD1. The germline V gene encodes CDR1 MNHEY and CDR2 SVGAGI. Trimming cost V 0 bases and J 6 bases; bases outside gene matches: 8. The CDR3 is made up of 15 amino acids. CDR3 protein: CASSYSRPGGREQYF. The CDR3 coding sequence is TGTGCCAGCAGTTACTCAAGGCCAGGGGGTCGCGAGCAGTACTTC.

CDR3: CASSSGGGSRYEQYF. The CDR3, as DNA: TGTGCCAGCAGTTCGGGGGGGGGCAGCCGATACGAGCAGTACTTC. The chain employs TRBV28 and TRBJ2-7, with 8 bases matching TRBD2. V gave up 4 bases and J gave up 4 bases; unmatched junction bases: 9. Per the germline V gene, CDR1 is MDHEN and CDR2 is SYDVKM. The CDR3 spans 15 residues.

This clone was counted only a few times. V is TRBV10-3 and J is TRBJ1-2; D perhaps matches TRBD1 (6 bases). The ends were cut back, 0 bases at V and 2 bases at J, with 10 bases in the middle. The CDR3 totals 15 residues. The germline gives CDR1 ENHRY, CDR2 SYGVKD. CDR3 amino acids: CAISESPDRNYGYTF. Written as DNA, the CDR3 is TGTGCCATCAGTGAGTCACCTGACAGGAACTATGGCTACACCTTC.

The chain uses TRBV7-9 and TRBJ2-5; a possible D gene is TRBD2 (6 bases). Germline V gene sequence: CDR1 SEHNR, CDR2 FQNEAQ (reference sequence). Trimming pared 1 base from V and 1 base from J, leaving 13 bases between. CDR3 size: 16 residues. CDR3 sequence reads: CASSLGWDLPQETQYF. The CDR3 bases are TGTGCCAGCAGCTTAGGATGGGACTTACCCCAAGAGACCCAGTACTTC.

This clone was observed a handful of times. The rearrangement uses TRBV28 and TRBJ2-7; tentative D call: TRBD2 (5 bases). The V gene lost 6 bases and the J gene lost 4 bases, with 22 bases spanning the gap. CDR1 is MDHEN and CDR2 is SYDVKM in the germline V gene. The CDR3 totals 16 residues. The CDR3 nucleotides read TGTGCCAGCAGGGCCTACGACGGGAACGTCCTTTACGAGCAGTACTTC. The encoded protein is CASRAYDGNVLYEQYF. Filled out from reference TRBV28 and TRBJ2-7, the complete variable domain reads DVKVTQSSRYLVKRTGEKVFLECVQDMDHENMFWYRQDPGLGLRLIYFSYDVKMKEKGDIPEGYSVSREKKERFSLILESASTNQTSMYLCASRAYDGNVLYEQYFGPGTRLTVT.

This rearrangement joins TRBV4-1 to TRBJ1-1; TRBD1 matches at 9 bases. Losses at the gene ends were 0 bases for V and 11 bases for J; bases not matched to a gene: 4. CDR1 is MGHRA and CDR2 is YSYEKL in the germline V gene. This CDR3 contains 13 residues. The CDR3 bases are TGCGCCAGCAGCCAAGATCGGGGGACAGGGGCTTTCTTT. It codes for CASSQDRGTGAFF.

The genes are TRBV27 and TRBJ1-1, with a weak D call TRBD1 (5 bases). This CDR3 comprises 16 residues. V was pared by 7 bases and J by 8 bases, with 26 bases between. CDR1 is MNHEY, CDR2 SMNVEV, per germline (reference sequence). For the CDR3, the DNA is TGTGCCAGCACCGTTTACGGGACCTCCTCTTTCAAAGAAGCTTTCTTT. Protein sequence: CASTVYGTSSFKEAFF.

This clone was seen a single time. The CDR3 is CASSVSGNYETQYF. CDR3 nucleotide sequence: TGTGCCAGCAGCGTTAGCGGTAATTATGAGACCCAGTACTTC. The chain carries TRBV9 and TRBJ2-5, with a weak D call TRBD2 (6 bases). This CDR3 region has 14 residues. Germline assignment: CDR1 SGDLS and CDR2 YYNGEE. V was shortened by 2 bases and J by 5 bases, with 13 bases between the two germline ends.